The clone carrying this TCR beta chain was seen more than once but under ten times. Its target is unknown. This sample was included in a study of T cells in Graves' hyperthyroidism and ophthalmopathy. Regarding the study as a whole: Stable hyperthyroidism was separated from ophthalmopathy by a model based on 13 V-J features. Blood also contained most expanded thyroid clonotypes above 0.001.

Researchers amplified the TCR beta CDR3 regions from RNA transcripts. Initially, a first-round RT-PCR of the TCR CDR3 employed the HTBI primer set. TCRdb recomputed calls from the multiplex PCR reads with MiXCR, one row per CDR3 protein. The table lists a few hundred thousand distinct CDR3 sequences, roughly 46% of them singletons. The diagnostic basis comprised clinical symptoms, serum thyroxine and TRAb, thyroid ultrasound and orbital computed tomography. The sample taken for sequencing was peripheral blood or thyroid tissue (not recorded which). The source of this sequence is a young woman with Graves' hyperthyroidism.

The CDR3 sequence: CASSQVDMGLASYNEQFF. The CDR3 nucleotides are TGCGCCAGCAGCCAAGTTGATATGGGGCTAGCGTCCTACAATGAGCAGTTCTTC. The chain combines TRBV4-1 with TRBJ2-1; possible D gene TRBD2, 6 bases. V lost 1 base, J lost 1 base, and 17 bases lay in between. The germline CDR1 and CDR2 sequences are MGHRA and YSYEKL. This CDR3 has 18 amino acids.